The source of this TCR beta chain is a study of T-cell reconstitution after alpha-beta-depleted transplantation in children. The germline V gene encodes CDR1 SNHLY and CDR2 FYNNEI. V lost 1 base and J lost 4; bases outside the gene matches: 4. The CDR3 consists of 16 residues. Preparation of the TCRbeta library was carried out with unique molecular identifiers. Each CDR3 protein gets one entry after TCRdb re-called the PCR reads with MiXCR. Of 350,000 to 450,000 distinct CDR3 sequences in the sample, approximately 20% were seen once. The sequence was obtained from a human donor who donated a stem cell graft to a child with acute myeloid leukemia. V and J are TRBV2 and TRBJ2-3, with TRBD2 matching over 11 bases. The sequencing here drew on PBMCs from the stem cell graft donor, taken from the stem cell graft. CDR3 sequence: CASSEVASGRSDTQYF. DNA for the CDR3: TGTGCCAGCAGTGAAGTCGCTAGCGGGAGGTCAGATACGCAGTATTTT.